Listed below are T cell receptor beta chains from one sample, sequenced in a study of T cells in Graves' hyperthyroidism and ophthalmopathy. TCRdb fed the multiplex PCR reads into MiXCR, producing one record per CDR3 protein. The sample gives about 660,000 distinct CDR3 sequences, less than 45% of which show up once; roughly 6.5% is in the top ten. Sequences were obtained from peripheral blood or thyroid tissue (not recorded which). The receptors were gathered from an adult man with Graves' disease, either hyperthyroidism or ophthalmopathy (not recorded which). Both conserved end residues are part of each CDR3. Fields, in order: J gene, clone size, D gene, V gene, CDR3 protein, CDR3 DNA. The D gene is left open where the match is weak. A row's size may be missing; if present it is once, few, many or a size class.

J: TRBJ2-7
size: -
D: -
V: TRBV15
CDR3: CATSRPGDSYEQYF
DNA: TGTGCCACCAGCAGGCCGGGTGATTCCTACGAGCAGTACTTC

J: TRBJ1-4
size: once
D: TRBD1
V: TRBV24-1
CDR3: CATRQGLYTDEKLFF
DNA: TGTGCCACCCGACAGGGGCTTTACACTGATGAAAAACTGTTTTTT

J: TRBJ1-5
size: many
D: TRBD1
V: TRBV2
CDR3: CASSPRGQQPQHF
DNA: TGTGCCAGCAGTCCCCGGGGACAGCAGCCCCAGCATTTT

J: TRBJ1-3
size: -
D: -
V: TRBV10-1
CDR3: CASSRTVNTIYF
DNA: TGCGCCAGCAGCCGTACGGTGAACACCATATATTTT

J: TRBJ2-7
size: -
D: -
V: TRBV29-1
CDR3: CSVGRVDQGEQYF
DNA: TGCAGCGTTGGAAGGGTCGACCAAGGCGAGCAGTACTTC

J: TRBJ1-2
size: many
D: -
V: TRBV2
CDR3: CASSEETGDGYTF
DNA: TGTGCCAGCAGCGAGGAGACAGGCGATGGCTACACCTTC

J: TRBJ1-4
size: -
D: -
V: TRBV7-9
CDR3: CASSEGLLFF
DNA: TGTGCCAGCAGTGAGGGCCTACTGTTTTTT

J: TRBJ2-7
size: many
D: -
V: TRBV29-1
CDR3: CSVERRSGDEQYF
DNA: TGCAGCGTTGAAAGGAGGTCAGGGGACGAGCAGTACTTC

J: TRBJ1-4
size: -
D: -
V: TRBV6-1
CDR3: CASNQVENEKLFF
DNA: TGTGCCAGCAACCAGGTGGAAAATGAAAAACTGTTTTTT

J: TRBJ1-5
size: -
D: TRBD1
V: TRBV7-4
CDR3: CASSLGQGGRPQHF
DNA: TGTGCCAGCAGTTTAGGACAGGGGGGGAGGCCCCAGCATTTT

J: TRBJ2-5
size: few
D: TRBD1
V: TRBV3-1
CDR3: CASSYSDRGETQYF
DNA: TGTGCCAGCAGTTACTCGGACAGGGGAGAGACCCAGTACTTC

J: TRBJ2-2
size: -
D: -
V: TRBV20-1
CDR3: CSARDYLTGELFF
DNA: TGCAGTGCCCGTGACTATCTCACCGGGGAGCTGTTTTTT

J: TRBJ2-7
size: -
D: -
V: TRBV12-3/TRBV12-4
CDR3: CASSDGSSGYEQYF
DNA: TGTGCCAGCAGTGACGGCAGTTCCGGGTACGAGCAGTACTTC

J: TRBJ1-5
size: few
D: -
V: TRBV20-1
CDR3: CSPWDGSNQPQHF
DNA: TGCAGCCCTTGGGACGGCAGCAATCAGCCCCAGCATTTT

J: TRBJ2-7
size: -
D: TRBD1
V: TRBV10-3
CDR3: CAISEDRGQLEQYF
DNA: TGTGCCATCAGTGAGGACAGGGGGCAGCTCGAGCAGTACTTC

J: TRBJ2-7
size: -
D: TRBD2
V: TRBV20-1
CDR3: CSYSTGLARDEQYF
DNA: TGCAGTTACTCGACGGGACTAGCAAGGGACGAGCAGTACTTC

J: TRBJ2-7
size: many
D: TRBD1
V: TRBV15
CDR3: CATRESRDSFYEQYF
DNA: TGTGCCACCAGAGAGAGCCGGGACAGTTTCTACGAGCAGTACTTC

J: TRBJ1-3
size: -
D: -
V: TRBV15
CDR3: CATSSGTGPSGNTIYF
DNA: TGTGCCACCAGCAGTGGGACGGGTCCCTCTGGAAACACCATATATTTT

J: TRBJ1-5
size: many
D: -
V: TRBV10-2
CDR3: CASSAGNQPQHF
DNA: TGTGCCAGCAGCGCTGGGAATCAGCCCCAGCATTTT

J: TRBJ1-4
size: -
D: -
V: TRBV7-2
CDR3: CASSSHDMRGLEKLFF
DNA: TGTGCCAGCAGCTCCCACGATATGCGGGGATTGGAAAAACTGTTTTTT

J: TRBJ1-1
size: many
D: -
V: TRBV7-9
CDR3: CASSLTGTTEAFF
DNA: TGTGCCAGCAGCTTAACCGGGACCACTGAAGCTTTCTTT

J: TRBJ2-7
size: -
D: TRBD1
V: TRBV7-2
CDR3: CASSYVGGQDSYEQYF
DNA: TGTGCCAGCAGTTACGTAGGAGGACAGGACTCCTACGAGCAGTACTTC